Below are 10 T cell receptor beta chains sequenced from a single sample in a study of tumor-infiltrating lymphocytes in primary liver carcinoma. Extraction also yielded germline DNA, while blood RNA was obtained from unsorted whole blood. TCR beta cDNA was prepared out of approximately 470 ng total RNA by means of a constant-region primer. Slightly modified ARM-PCR with three nested multiplex PCR rounds yielded TCR beta libraries. TRBV1-TRBV30 forward and Cbeta reverse primers drove the first two approximately 10-cycle rounds. TCRdb used MiXCR to reprocess the multiplex PCR reads, holding one entry per CDR3 protein. This repertoire shows some 180,000 distinct CDR3 sequences, 60% found once; its top ten account for approximately 65%. The specimen was peripheral blood. These receptor sequences come from a man aged 35 to 55 with primary liver carcinoma and hepatitis B virus infection.

This sequence joins TRBV29-1 and TRBJ2-5; TRBD2 agrees at 7 bases. The CDR3 length is 13 residues. Germline CDR1 is SQVTM and CDR2 is ANQGSEA. CDR3 DNA sequence: TGCACGTTCAAGGGAGGGACTGGAGAGACCCAGTACTTC. Translation gives CTFKGGTGETQYF. Filled out from reference TRBV29-1 and TRBJ2-5, the complete variable domain reads SAVISQKPSRDICQRGTSLTIQCQVDSQVTMMFWYRQQPGQSLTLIATANQGSEATYESGFVIDKFPISRPNLTFSTLTVSNMSPEDSSIYLCTFKGGTGETQYFGPGTRLLVL.

Comments on this clonotype: Just one base apart from a much larger clone, this may be a read error. The chain recombines TRBV14 with TRBJ2-1; D is perhaps TRBD2 (5 bases). The CDR3 spans 16 residues. Trimming cost V 6 bases and J 5 bases, with 20 bases left between them. Germline V lookup: CDR1 SGHDN, CDR2 FVKESK. CDR3 DNA: TGTGCCAGCAGTGCCGTAACGGGATGGGTAAACAATGAGCAGTTCTTC. This encodes CASSAVTGWVNNEQFF.

With regard to this clonotype: A single base separates this from a much larger clone, so it may be a read error. The rearrangement uses TRBV29-1 and TRBJ2-7, with 8 positions matching TRBD1. J was trimmed by 5 bases and V by 8 bases; bases with no gene match: 5. The CDR3 has 11 residues. Germline V gives CDR1 SQVTM, CDR2 ANQGSEA. CDR3 in DNA: TGCAGCATGACAGGGGACCACGAGCAGTACTTC. As protein: CSMTGDHEQYF.

As concerns this clonotype: The junction and the germline gene differ at one end; a read error may be behind it. This chain connects TRBV11-2 to TRBJ2-5; 15 bases are shared with TRBD2. This CDR3 is built from 18 residues. In germline, CDR1 is SGHAT, CDR2 FQNNGV. This CDR3 is CASSIRTSGRAWGETQYF. For the CDR3, the DNA is TGTGCCAGCAGCATAAGGACTAGCGGGAGGGCCTGGGGAGAGACTCAGTACTTC.

Concerning this clonotype itself: A junction boundary mismatches the germline segment, possibly from a read error. The gene calls are TRBV6-5 and TRBJ2-5; tentatively, D is TRBD1 or TRBD2 (5 bases each). This CDR3 has 15 residues. Germline V lookup: CDR1 MNHEY, CDR2 SVGAGI. CDR3 protein: CGSSRHEGSGETQYF. The CDR3 nucleotides are TGTGGCAGCAGCAGACACGAGGGGTCGGGGGAGACCCAGTACTTC.

The table lists this clonotype with a few counts. It may be a read error: a sequence one base away is much more abundant. The V and J genes are TRBV11-2 and TRBJ2-3; D is uncertain. The CDR3 totals 15 residues. With 1 base removed from V and 2 bases from J, the gap between germline ends came to 10 bases. CDR1 is SGHAT and CDR2 is FQNNGV in the germline V gene. CDR3 residues: CASSLARKSTDTQYF. CDR3 sequence (DNA): TGTGCCAGCAGCTTAGCCAGAAAATCCACAGATACGCAGTATTTT.

The chain has TRBV4-1 and TRBJ2-7; D gene unclear. The germline gives CDR1 MGHRA, CDR2 YSYEKL. This CDR3 has 17 residues. V was shortened by 1 base and J by 4 bases, with 20 bases between the two germline ends. This chain's CDR3 is CASSQATGNPGVYEQYF. The CDR3 DNA follows: TGCGCCAGCAGCCAAGCCACCGGAAATCCAGGAGTATACGAGCAGTACTTC.

Regarding this clonotype: This may be a read error: a much more frequent sequence differs by one nucleotide. The CDR3 spells CASSPNLRGATPLDEQYF. Here the CDR3 DNA reads TGTGCCAGCAGCCCCAACCTTAGGGGGGCCACCCCTTTGGACGAGCAGTACTTC. The chain recombines TRBV11-2 with TRBJ2-7; possibly TRBD1 or TRBD2 for D (6 bases each). V lost 5 bases and J lost 5, with 28 bases in between. CDR3 size: 18 residues. From germline, CDR1 is SGHAT and CDR2 FQNNGV.

This sequence joins TRBV28 and TRBJ2-4, with 11 bases that match TRBD2. The J segment lost 6 bases and the V segment lost 7 bases, leaving 17 bases of the junction unmatched. Per germline, CDR1 MDHEN and CDR2 SYDVKM. The CDR3 loop spans 18 amino acids. For the CDR3, the DNA is TGTGCCAGCAACCCGTCCGGGAGTAGCGGGAGGGTGGGAAACATTCAGTACTTC. It specifies CASNPSGSSGRVGNIQYF.

The V and J genes are TRBV4-2 and TRBJ2-7, with a possible D match to TRBD1 (5 bases). V shed 4 bases and J shed 7 bases, with 17 bases lying between them. The CDR3 consists of 14 residues. From germline, CDR1 is LGHNA and CDR2 YNFKEQ. The DNA for the CDR3 is TGTGCCAGCAGCCTCAGTACAGGCTCCTGGGAGCAGTACTTC. Translating gives CASSLSTGSWEQYF.